This T cell receptor beta chain was sequenced in a study of CD8 T cells in ankylosing spondylitis. V was shortened by 5 bases and J by 2 bases, with 13 bases between the two germline ends. Germline loops: CDR1 MNHEY, CDR2 SMNVEV (reference sequence). The CDR3 is 14 residues long. About this clonotype: Its target is not known.

Findings and limits, study-wide: Reportedly, disease-linked clones are significantly enriched in ankylosing spondylitis patients' matched synovial fluid.

TCRdb used MiXCR to reprocess the 5' RACE reads, holding one entry per CDR3 protein. Seen here are hundreds of thousands of distinct CDR3 sequences, about a fifth observed once, and the top ten hold 3.5%. This chain connects TRBV27 to TRBJ2-7; D tentatively reads TRBD1 or TRBD2 (5 bases each). This sequence was found in a female donor with ankylosing spondylitis or in good health (not recorded which). Input material: blood, either unsorted or a sorted T cell fraction (not recorded which). The DNA of the CDR3 is TGTGCCAGCAGTGGGGGAGAGTTCCCCTACGAGCAGTACTTC. Translated: CASSGGEFPYEQYF.